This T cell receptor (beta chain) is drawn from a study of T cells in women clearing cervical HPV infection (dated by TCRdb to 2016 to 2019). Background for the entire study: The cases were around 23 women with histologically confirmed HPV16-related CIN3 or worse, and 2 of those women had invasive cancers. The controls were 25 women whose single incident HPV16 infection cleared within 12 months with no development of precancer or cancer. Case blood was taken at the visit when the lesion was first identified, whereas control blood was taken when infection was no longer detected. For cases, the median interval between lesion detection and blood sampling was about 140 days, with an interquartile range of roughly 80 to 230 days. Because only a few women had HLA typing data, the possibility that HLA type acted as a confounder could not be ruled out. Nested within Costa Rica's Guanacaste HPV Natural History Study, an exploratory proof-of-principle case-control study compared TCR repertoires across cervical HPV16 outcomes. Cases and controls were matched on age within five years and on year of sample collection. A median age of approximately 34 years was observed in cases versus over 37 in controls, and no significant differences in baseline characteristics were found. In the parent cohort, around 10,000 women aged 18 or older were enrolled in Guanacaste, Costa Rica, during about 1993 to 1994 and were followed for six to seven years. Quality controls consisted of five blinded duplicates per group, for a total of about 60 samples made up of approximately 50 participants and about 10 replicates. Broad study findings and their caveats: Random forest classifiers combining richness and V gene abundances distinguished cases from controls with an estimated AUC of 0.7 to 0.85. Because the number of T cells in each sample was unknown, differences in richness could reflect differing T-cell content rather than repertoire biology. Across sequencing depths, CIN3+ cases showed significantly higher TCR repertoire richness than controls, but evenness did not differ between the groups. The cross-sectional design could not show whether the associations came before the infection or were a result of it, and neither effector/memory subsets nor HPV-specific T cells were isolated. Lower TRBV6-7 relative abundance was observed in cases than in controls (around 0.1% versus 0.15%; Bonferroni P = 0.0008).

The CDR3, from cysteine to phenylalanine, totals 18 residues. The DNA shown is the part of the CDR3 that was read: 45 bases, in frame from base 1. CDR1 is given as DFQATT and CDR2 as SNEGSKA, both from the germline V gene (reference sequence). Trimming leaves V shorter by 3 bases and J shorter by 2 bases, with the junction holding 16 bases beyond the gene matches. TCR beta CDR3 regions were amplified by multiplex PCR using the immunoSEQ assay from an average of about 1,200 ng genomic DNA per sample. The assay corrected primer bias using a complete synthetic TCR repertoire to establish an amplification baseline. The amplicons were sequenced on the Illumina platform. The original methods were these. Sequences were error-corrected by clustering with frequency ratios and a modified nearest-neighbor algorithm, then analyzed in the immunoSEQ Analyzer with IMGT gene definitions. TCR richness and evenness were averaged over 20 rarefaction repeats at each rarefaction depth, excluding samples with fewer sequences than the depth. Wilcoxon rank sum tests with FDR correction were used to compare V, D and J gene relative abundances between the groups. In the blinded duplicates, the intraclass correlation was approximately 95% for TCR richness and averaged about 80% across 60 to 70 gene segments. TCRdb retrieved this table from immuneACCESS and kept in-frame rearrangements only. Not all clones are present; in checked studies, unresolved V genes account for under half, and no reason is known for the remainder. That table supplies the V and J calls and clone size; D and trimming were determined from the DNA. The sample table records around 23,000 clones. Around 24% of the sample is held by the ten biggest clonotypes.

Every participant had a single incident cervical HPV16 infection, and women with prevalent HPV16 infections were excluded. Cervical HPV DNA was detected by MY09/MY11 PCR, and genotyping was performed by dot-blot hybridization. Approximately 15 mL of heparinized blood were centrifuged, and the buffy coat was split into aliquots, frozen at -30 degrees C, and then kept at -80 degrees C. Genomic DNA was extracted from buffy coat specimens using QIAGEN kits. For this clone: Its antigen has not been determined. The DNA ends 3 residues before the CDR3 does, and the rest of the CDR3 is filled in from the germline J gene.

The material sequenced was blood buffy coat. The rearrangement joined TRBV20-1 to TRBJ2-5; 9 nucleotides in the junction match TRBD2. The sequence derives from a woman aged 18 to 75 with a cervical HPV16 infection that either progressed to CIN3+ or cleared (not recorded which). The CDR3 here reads CSASILRLAGTNQETQYF. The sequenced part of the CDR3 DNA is TGCAGTGCTAGCATTCTGAGGCTAGCGGGAACAAATCAAGAGACC.